A single sample gave rise to the 13 T cell receptor beta chains below, sequenced in a study of patients and donors after allogeneic stem cell transplantation. TCRdb recomputed calls from the RT-PCR reads with MiXCR, one row per CDR3 protein. The top ten hold 7% to 7.5% of the sample, which has hundreds of thousands of distinct CDR3 sequences, 16% seen once. The sample was blood, either unsorted or a sorted T cell fraction (not recorded which). Source of these receptors: a human donor who was either an allogeneic HSCT recipient or a stem cell or donor lymphocyte infusion donor (not recorded which). It is not recorded whose cells these are; they may come from a transplant donor.

This clonotype has more than one count but fewer than ten. The rearrangement uses TRBV4-2 and TRBJ2-3; 15 nucleotides agree with TRBD2. The CDR3 runs 14 residues. Germline-derived CDR1 and CDR2 are LGHNA and YNFKEQ. CDR3: CASRTSGGADTQYF. The CDR3 DNA reads TGTGCATCTAGGACTAGCGGGGGGGCAGATACGCAGTATTTT.

This rearrangement joins TRBV10-3 to TRBJ2-1, with 7 bases aligning to TRBD1. There are 14 residues in the CDR3. J lost 10 bases, V lost 5 bases, and 11 bases had no gene match. From germline, CDR1 is ENHRY and CDR2 SYGVKD. DNA for the CDR3: TGTGCCATCAGTTATTCTAGACAGGGCGGCGAGCAGTTCTTC. It specifies CAISYSRQGGEQFF.

The rearrangement uses TRBV20-1 and TRBJ2-6; D unclear. Trimming removed 0 bases at V and 4 bases at J, with 7 bases between. Germline V gives CDR1 DFQATT, CDR2 SNEGSKA (reference sequence). This CDR3 comprises 14 residues. The CDR3 nucleotides read TGCAGTGCTAGAGACCTGGGGGGGGCCAACGTCCTGACTTTC. Amino acids: CSARDLGGANVLTF.

This clonotype showed up just a few times. This rearrangement joins TRBV12-3 or TRBV12-4 to TRBJ1-3; D is unclear. Deletions cut 8 bases from V and 0 bases from J, with 8 bases between. The CDR3 is 13 amino acids. CDR3: CASQFSSGNTIYF. In DNA, the CDR3 is TGTGCCAGCCAGTTTTCCTCTGGAAACACCATATATTTT.

The rearrangement uses TRBV7-9 and TRBJ2-3; possibly TRBD1 or TRBD2 for D (5 bases each). Trimming left V 5 bases short and J 0 bases short, with 18 bases between. Germline V gene data show CDR1 as SEHNR and CDR2 as FQNEAQ (reference sequence). The CDR3 is made up of 17 amino acids. The CDR3 sequence is CASSRGRDARSTDTQYF. DNA of the CDR3: TGTGCCAGCAGCCGGGGAAGGGACGCACGTAGCACAGATACGCAGTATTTT. Supplemented by reference TRBV7-9 and TRBJ2-3, the full variable domain reads DTGVSQNPRHKITKRGQNVTFRCDPISEHNRLYWYRQTLGQGPEFLTYFQNEAQLEKSRLLSDRFSAERPKGSFSTLEIQRTEQGDSAMYLCASSRGRDARSTDTQYFGPGTRLTVL.

The V call is TRBV20-1, the J call TRBJ2-7; D gene unclear. V lost 6 bases to trimming and J lost 7 bases, with 19 bases between them. The CDR3 runs 13 residues. Germline assignment: CDR1 DFQATT and CDR2 SNEGSKA (reference sequence). For the CDR3, the DNA is TGCAGTGCACTGCGGAGCCCTCCTGAGGAGCAGTACTTC. Translating gives CSALRSPPEEQYF.

This chain uses TRBV3-1 with TRBJ2-5; D uncertain. Germline-derived CDR1 and CDR2 are LGHDT and YNNKEL (reference sequence). The V gene lost 0 bases and the J gene lost 0 bases, with 14 bases spanning the gap. The CDR3 has 17 amino acids. The DNA for the CDR3 is TGTGCCAGCAGCCAAGATCCGTCAATAACGTACCAAGAGACCCAGTACTTC. Translation gives CASSQDPSITYQETQYF.

The sample holds many counts of this clonotype. The chain couples TRBV12-3 or TRBV12-4 to TRBJ2-1, with TRBD2 matching 8 bases. V lost 6 bases, J lost 4 bases, and 8 bases stayed unmatched. The CDR3 length is 15 residues. The CDR3 loop is CASSQSGSSYNEQFF. The CDR3 nucleotides are TGTGCCAGCAGCCAAAGCGGGAGTTCTTACAATGAGCAGTTCTTC.

This clonotype was seen a few times. This chain links TRBV19 with TRBJ1-1; a weak D match, TRBD1 (6 bases). From germline, CDR1 is LNHDA and CDR2 SQIVND (reference sequence). V was trimmed by 5 bases and J by 5 bases, leaving 18 bases between them. CDR3 length: 15 amino acids. CDR3 in amino acids: CASSADSRGTTEAFF. CDR3 coding DNA: TGTGCCAGTAGTGCGGACAGCCGAGGAACGACTGAAGCTTTCTTT.

J is TRBJ2-1 and V is TRBV11-2; 14 bases are a match to TRBD2. Germline V CDR1 and CDR2: SGHAT, FQNNGV. The CDR3 is 18 amino acids. Trimming removed 0 bases from V and 4 bases from J; junction bases left unmatched: 5. CDR3 in DNA: TGTGCCAGCAGCTTAGATTTGGGACTAGCGGGAGAATACAATGAGCAGTTCTTC. It encodes CASSLDLGLAGEYNEQFF.

This sequence joins TRBV3-1 and TRBJ1-1; D possibly corresponds to TRBD1 (6 bases). CDR3 length: 14 amino acids. V was cut by 7 bases and J by 2 bases, with 14 bases left in between. Germline values: CDR1 LGHDT, CDR2 YNNKEL (reference sequence). CDR3 DNA: TGTGCCAGCACCAATGACAGGATTAACACTGAAGCTTTCTTT. Translation gives CASTNDRINTEAFF. Complete variable domain (other parts from reference TRBV3-1 and TRBJ1-1): DTAVSQTPKYLVTQMGNDKSIKCEQNLGHDTMYWYKQDSKKFLKIMFSYNNKELIINETVPNRFSPKSPDKAHLNLHINSLELGDSAVYFCASTNDRINTEAFFGQGTRLTVV.

This clonotype turned up a few times. The genes are TRBV29-1 and TRBJ1-1; D gene uncertain. The germline V and J ends were trimmed by 3 bases and 0 bases, with 5 bases remaining between them. The CDR3 consists of 12 residues. CDR1 is SQVTM and CDR2 is ANQGSEA in the germline V gene. The CDR3 sequence is CSVDVMNTEAFF. CDR3 in DNA: TGCAGCGTTGACGTTATGAACACTGAAGCTTTCTTT.

This clonotype was seen many times. The J gene is TRBJ2-2, the V gene TRBV5-1; D is possibly TRBD1 (6 bases). Per the germline V gene, CDR1 is SGHRS and CDR2 is YFSETQ. The CDR3 length is 13 residues. V dropped 4 bases and J dropped 4 bases, with 8 bases sitting between them. DNA of the CDR3: TGCGCCAGCAGCCGGACAGTCACCGGGGAGCTGTTTTTT. Translation: CASSRTVTGELFF.